A selection of T cell receptor beta chains follows, all from one sample in a study of regulatory T cells in long-lasting Graves disease. TCRdb re-derived calls from the multiplex PCR reads in MiXCR, one entry per CDR3 protein. In the table there are approximately 440,000 distinct CDR3 sequences, around 15% of which are singletons. These data also formed part of another study, on T cells in Graves' hyperthyroidism and ophthalmopathy.

The material sequenced was peripheral blood mononuclear cells (PBMCs), taken at new diagnosis, from a patient treated with antithyroid drugs. Receptors originate from a man aged 40-55 years with Graves disease. Each CDR3 is given with its conserved first and last residue. The order of the fields is D gene, CDR3 length, J gene, V gene, clone size, CDR3 DNA, CDR3 protein. A D gene is named only where the DNA matches it firmly. The listing skips clone size in some rows; elsewhere it reads once, few, many or a size class.

d_gene: TRBD1; len: 19; j_gene: TRBJ2-6; v_gene: TRBV10-3; abundance: NA; CDR3nt: TGCGCCATCAGTGAGTCCGGGACAGGGGGCCACTCTGGGGCCAACGTCCTGACTTTC; CDR3aa: CAISESGTGGHSGANVLTF
d_gene: NA; len: 15; j_gene: TRBJ1-2; v_gene: TRBV7-9; abundance: many; CDR3nt: TGTGCCAGCAGCTTAGAAGCAGGAAACAACTATGGCTACACCTTC; CDR3aa: CASSLEAGNNYGYTF
d_gene: NA; len: 15; j_gene: TRBJ2-2; v_gene: TRBV2; abundance: many; CDR3nt: TGTGCCAGCAGTTCCGGGACAACGAACACCGGGGAGCTGTTTTTT; CDR3aa: CASSSGTTNTGELFF
d_gene: NA; len: 17; j_gene: TRBJ1-1; v_gene: TRBV28; abundance: many; CDR3nt: TGTGCCAGCAGTTTCCACGACACAAATCCTTGGAACACTGAAGCTTTCTTT; CDR3aa: CASSFHDTNPWNTEAFF
d_gene: TRBD2; len: 16; j_gene: TRBJ2-7; v_gene: TRBV7-9; abundance: many; CDR3nt: TGTGCCAGCAGCTTACTAGCGGGAGGGCTAAGGAACGAGCAGTACTTC; CDR3aa: CASSLLAGGLRNEQYF
d_gene: NA; len: 17; j_gene: TRBJ2-3; v_gene: TRBV18; abundance: few; CDR3nt: TGTGCCAGCTCACCATCGGGGAGGACTAGGAGGGGGGATACGCAGTATTTT; CDR3aa: CASSPSGRTRRGDTQYF
d_gene: NA; len: 15; j_gene: TRBJ1-5; v_gene: TRBV3-1; abundance: many; CDR3nt: TGTGCCAGCAGCCAAGGAAAGGGGGGCTCTCAGCCCCAGCATTTT; CDR3aa: CASSQGKGGSQPQHF
d_gene: TRBD1; len: 11; j_gene: TRBJ2-5; v_gene: TRBV29-1; abundance: many; CDR3nt: TGCAGCGTTGGACAGGGCGAGACCCAGTACTTC; CDR3aa: CSVGQGETQYF
d_gene: NA; len: 13; j_gene: TRBJ1-6; v_gene: TRBV2; abundance: many; CDR3nt: TGTGCCAGCAGGGACAGAAATAATTCACCCCTCCACTTT; CDR3aa: CASRDRNNSPLHF
d_gene: NA; len: 13; j_gene: TRBJ1-1; v_gene: TRBV7-9; abundance: many; CDR3nt: TGTGCCAGCAGCTTATGGGCGAACACTGAAGCTTTCTTT; CDR3aa: CASSLWANTEAFF
d_gene: TRBD1; len: 16; j_gene: TRBJ1-4; v_gene: TRBV9; abundance: many; CDR3nt: TGTGCCAGCAGCCCCCGGTTCAGGGACAGATTTGAAAAACTGTTTTTT; CDR3aa: CASSPRFRDRFEKLFF
d_gene: NA; len: 15; j_gene: TRBJ2-2; v_gene: TRBV10-3; abundance: NA; CDR3nt: TGTGCCATCAGGGGGGCGGGATCGAACACCGGGGAGCTGTTTTTT; CDR3aa: CAIRGAGSNTGELFF
d_gene: NA; len: 13; j_gene: TRBJ1-5; v_gene: TRBV10-3; abundance: few; CDR3nt: TGTGCCATCGGTGCCCGGTTAGATCAGCCCCAGCATTTT; CDR3aa: CAIGARLDQPQHF
d_gene: NA; len: 16; j_gene: TRBJ2-1; v_gene: TRBV15; abundance: NA; CDR3nt: TGTGCCACCAGCAGAGATATCCTCTCCGACGGGAATGAGCAGTTCTTC; CDR3aa: CATSRDILSDGNEQFF
d_gene: NA; len: 13; j_gene: TRBJ2-7; v_gene: TRBV7-6; abundance: many; CDR3nt: TGTGCCAGCAGCGGAAGAAACATCGGCGAGCAGTACTTC; CDR3aa: CASSGRNIGEQYF
d_gene: NA; len: 15; j_gene: TRBJ1-1; v_gene: TRBV6-1; abundance: few; CDR3nt: TGTGCCAGCAGGACCGGCCGGAGGGTGAACACTGAAGCTTTCTTT; CDR3aa: CASRTGRRVNTEAFF
d_gene: NA; len: 14; j_gene: TRBJ2-5; v_gene: TRBV5-1; abundance: few; CDR3nt: TGCGCCAGCAGCTTCCGACAGAGACAAGAGACCCAGTACTTC; CDR3aa: CASSFRQRQETQYF
d_gene: TRBD1; len: 13; j_gene: TRBJ2-7; v_gene: TRBV20-1; abundance: many; CDR3nt: TGCAGTGTAAGATCCCCGACAGGGTACGAGCAGTACTTC; CDR3aa: CSVRSPTGYEQYF
d_gene: TRBD2; len: 14; j_gene: TRBJ2-1; v_gene: TRBV24-1; abundance: few; CDR3nt: TGTGCCACCAGTTCAGGACTAGGTGGCAATGAGCAGTTCTTC; CDR3aa: CATSSGLGGNEQFF
d_gene: NA; len: 14; j_gene: TRBJ1-1; v_gene: TRBV28; abundance: many; CDR3nt: TGTGCCAGCAGGACACCGGCGCGGAACACTGAAGCTTTCTTT; CDR3aa: CASRTPARNTEAFF